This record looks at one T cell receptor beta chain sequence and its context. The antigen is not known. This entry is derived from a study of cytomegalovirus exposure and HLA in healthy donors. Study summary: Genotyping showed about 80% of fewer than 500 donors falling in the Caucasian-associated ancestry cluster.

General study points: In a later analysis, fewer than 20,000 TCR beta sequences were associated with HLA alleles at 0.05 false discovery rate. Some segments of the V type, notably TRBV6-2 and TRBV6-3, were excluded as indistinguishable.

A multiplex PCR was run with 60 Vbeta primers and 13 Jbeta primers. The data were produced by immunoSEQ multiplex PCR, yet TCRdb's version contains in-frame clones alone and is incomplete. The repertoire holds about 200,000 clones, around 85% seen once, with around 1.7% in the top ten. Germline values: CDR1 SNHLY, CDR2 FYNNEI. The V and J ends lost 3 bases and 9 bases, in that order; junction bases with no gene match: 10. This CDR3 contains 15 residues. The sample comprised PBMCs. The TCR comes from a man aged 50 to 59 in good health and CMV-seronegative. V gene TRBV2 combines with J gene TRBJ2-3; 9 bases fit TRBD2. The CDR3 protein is CASSEVLAGYRTQYF. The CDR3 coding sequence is TGTGCCAGCAGTGAGGTACTAGCGGGTTATCGGACGCAGTATTTT. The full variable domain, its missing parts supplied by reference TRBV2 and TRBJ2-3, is EPEVTQTPSHQVTQMGQEVILRCVPISNHLYFYWYRQILGQKVEFLVSFYNNEISEKSEIFDDQFSVERPDGSNFTLKIRSTKLEDSAMYFCASSEVLAGYRTQYFGPGTRLTVL.